This T cell receptor (beta chain) was profiled in a study of T cells in Graves' hyperthyroidism and ophthalmopathy. A lack of ophthalmopathy progression within 18 months defined stable Graves' hyperthyroidism. Newly diagnosed hyperthyroidism, duration under 2 months, in patients aged 18 to 65. On the basis of clinical symptoms, serum thyroxine and TRAb, thyroid ultrasound and orbital computed tomography, diagnoses were made. Germline CDR1 reads DFQATT; CDR2 reads SNEGSKA (reference sequence). The CDR3 has 11 amino acids. V lost 5 bases to trimming and J lost 4 bases, with 8 bases between them. Findings and limits, study-wide: Most thyroid clonotypes that were expanded above 0.001 also turned up in blood.

This clonotype was seen at least ten times. The antigen is undetermined. Amplified regions were TCR beta CDR3 sequences from RNA transcripts. The primer set for the first-round RT-PCR of the TCR CDR3 was HTBI. TCRdb recomputed calls from the multiplex PCR reads with MiXCR, one row per CDR3 protein. The sample yields some 800,000 distinct CDR3 sequences, 38% seen once. The sample taken for sequencing was blood. The TCR was taken from a young man with Graves' hyperthyroidism. The V gene is TRBV20-1, the J gene TRBJ1-2, with D uncertain. The CDR3 is CSARGPYGYTF. CDR3 bases: TGCAGTGCTCGCGGACCCTATGGCTACACCTTC.